Below, 21 T cell receptor beta chains from the same sample are listed, as sequenced in a study of blood T cells in healthy people across ages. Primed by a sample-barcoded 5' primer and a J-beta primer mix, a second PCR proceeded for 7 to 11 cycles. Each CDR3 protein is one row after TCRdb ran MiXCR on the 5' RACE reads. The sample lists 1.5 million to 2 million distinct CDR3 sequences; around half were seen once. Specimen: blood. These receptors were taken from a woman in her thirties or forties in good health.

The rearrangement uses TRBV5-1 and TRBJ1-2, with D maybe TRBD1 (6 bases). CDR3 length: 15 residues. With 0 bases removed from V and 4 bases from J, the gap between germline ends came to 13 bases. Germline values: CDR1 SGHRS, CDR2 YFSETQ. The CDR3 is CASSLATGRSYGYTF. As DNA, the CDR3 is TGCGCCAGCAGCTTGGCAACAGGGAGAAGCTATGGCTACACCTTC.

CDR3 sequence: CASSQDWDNIQYF. The CDR3 nucleotides read TGTGCCAGCAGCCAAGATTGGGATAACATTCAGTACTTC. The chain links TRBV3-1 to TRBJ2-5; D is uncertain. The DNA matches TRBJ2-4 better at its end, which makes the J call doubtful. The CDR3 runs to 13 residues. The germline V gene has CDR1 LGHDT and CDR2 YNNKEL (reference sequence).

The chain has TRBV5-6 and TRBJ1-2, with 8 bases lining up with TRBD1. This CDR3 is 14 amino acids long. Germline V lookup: CDR1 SGHDT, CDR2 YYEEEE. V gave up 4 bases and J gave up 4 bases; unmatched junction bases: 6. In nucleotides, the CDR3 is TGTGCCAGCAGCGCAGACAGGGGCGTCTATGGCTACACCTTC. The encoded protein is CASSADRGVYGYTF. Full variable domain (missing parts from reference TRBV5-6 and TRBJ1-2): DAGVTQSPTHLIKTRGQQVTLRCSPKSGHDTVSWYQQALGQGPQFIFQYYEEEERQRGNFPDRFSGHQFPNYSSELNVNALLLGDSALYLCASSADRGVYGYTFGSGTRLTVV.

This chain uses TRBV18 with TRBJ2-5; D is ambiguous. The J call may be faulty, since TRBJ2-7 better matches the DNA end. This CDR3 region has 16 residues. The germline V gene has CDR1 KGHSH and CDR2 LQKENI. The CDR3 is CASSPHQALSYYEQYF. The CDR3, as DNA: TGTGCCAGCTCACCACATCAGGCACTCTCTTACTACGAGCAGTACTTC.

CDR3 nucleotides: TGTGCCAGCAGCCCCTTCGGGACAGCCTACGAGCAGTACTTC. Translating it yields CASSPFGTAYEQYF. The chain employs TRBV7-2 and TRBJ2-7, with TRBD1 matching over 7 bases. The CDR3 extends over 14 amino acids. Looked up from germline, CDR1 is SGHTA and CDR2 is FQGNSA. J gave up 2 bases and V 5 bases, and 6 bases lay outside the gene matches. The entire variable domain, with the rest obtained from reference TRBV7-2 and TRBJ2-7, is as follows: GAGVSQSPSNKVTEKGKDVELRCDPISGHTALYWYRQSLGQGLEFLIYFQGNSAPDKSGLPSDRFSAERTGGSVSTLTIQRTQQEDSAVYLCASSPFGTAYEQYFGPGTRLTVT.

J is TRBJ1-4 and V is TRBV11-2; weak D call: TRBD1 (6 bases). Trimming shortened V by 3 bases and J by 8 bases, and 13 bases separated the two germline ends. Germline assignment: CDR1 SGHAT and CDR2 FQNNGV. This CDR3 spans 14 amino acids. This CDR3 reads CASSFTGFGEKLFF. CDR3 nucleotide sequence: TGTGCCAGCAGCTTCACAGGGTTCGGGGAAAAACTGTTTTTT.

This clonotype showed up just a few times. The V call is TRBV6-5, the J call TRBJ2-7; possibly TRBD2 for D (6 bases). CDR3 length: 14 residues. In germline, CDR1 is MNHEY, CDR2 SVGAGI. V lost 5 bases, J lost 0 bases, and 11 bases lay in between. CDR3 region: CASSRPGSSYEQYF. CDR3 nucleotide sequence: TGTGCCAGCAGTAGGCCCGGGAGCTCCTACGAGCAGTACTTC.

The chain has TRBV29-1 and TRBJ1-1; unclear D gene. CDR1 and CDR2 from the germline V gene are SQVTM and ANQGSEA. V dropped 7 bases and J dropped 7 bases, with 10 bases sitting between them. The length of the CDR3 is 10 residues. In DNA, the CDR3 is TGCAGCGCCATTAGTATTGAAGCTTTCTTT. This encodes CSAISIEAFF.

This chain uses TRBV6-2 or TRBV6-3 with TRBJ2-7; 9 nucleotides line up with TRBD2. V shed 4 bases and J 10 bases; nucleotides not matched to a gene: 14. The germline CDR1 and CDR2 sequences are MNHEY and SVGEGT. CDR3 size: 15 residues. The CDR3 sequence is CASSSRRGGGNVQYF. In nucleotides, the CDR3 is TGTGCCAGCAGTTCAAGGCGGGGGGGCGGGAATGTTCAGTACTTC.

V gene TRBV20-1 combines with J gene TRBJ2-2; TRBD2 is a possible D gene (6 bases). This CDR3 comprises 14 residues. V gave up 8 bases and J gave up 2 bases, with 15 bases separating them. Germline CDR1 and CDR2: DFQATT and SNEGSKA (reference sequence). The CDR3 loop reads CSSRGWRNTGELFF. CDR3 DNA: TGCAGTAGTCGGGGGTGGCGAAACACCGGGGAGCTGTTTTTT.

This chain connects TRBV4-3 to TRBJ1-5, with a weak D call TRBD1 (6 bases). Germline V gives CDR1 LGHNA, CDR2 YSLEER. Trimming shortened V by 2 bases and J by 7 bases, and 9 bases separated the two germline ends. The CDR3 loop spans 13 amino acids. Here the CDR3 reads CASSQTQGQPQHF. In DNA form, the CDR3 reads TGCGCCAGCAGCCAAACACAGGGCCAGCCCCAGCATTTT.

This rearrangement joins TRBV29-1 to TRBJ1-2; D gene unclear. Deletions cut 0 bases from V and 8 bases from J, with 16 bases between. Germline V lookup: CDR1 SQVTM, CDR2 ANQGSEA. This CDR3 comprises 14 residues. The CDR3 here is CSVEDRPPLEGYTF. The CDR3 region has the DNA TGCAGCGTTGAAGACAGGCCCCCTCTGGAAGGCTACACCTTC.

This chain links TRBV12-3 or TRBV12-4 with TRBJ2-5; D is possibly TRBD1 or TRBD2 (7 bases each). The CDR3 consists of 14 residues. V lost 7 bases and J 4 bases, leaving 16 bases between the germline ends. CDR3 coding DNA: TGTGCCAGCAACAAGGGGGCGGGGGTAGAGACCCAGTACTTC. Translation gives CASNKGAGVETQYF.

The chain couples TRBV2 to TRBJ1-1; perhaps TRBD1 as D (5 bases). Trimming stripped 1 base from V and 3 bases from J, with 18 bases between. The germline V gene has CDR1 SNHLY and CDR2 FYNNEI. This CDR3 spans 17 amino acids. In DNA, the CDR3 is TGTGCCAGCAGTGAAGGAGGTGGAGGGACGCAGGACACTGAAGCTTTCTTT. It encodes CASSEGGGGTQDTEAFF.

The V call is TRBV18, the J call TRBJ1-1; D is uncertain. The CDR3 contains 13 residues. Trimming shortened V by 3 bases and J by 5 bases, and 10 bases separated the two germline ends. Per the germline V gene, CDR1 is KGHSH and CDR2 is LQKENI. CDR3 residues: CASSPAQGTEAFF. DNA for the CDR3: TGTGCCAGCTCACCTGCACAAGGGACTGAAGCTTTCTTT.

The rearrangement joins TRBV20-1 to TRBJ2-7; 8 bases map to TRBD1. With V trimmed by 6 bases and J by 1 base, 5 bases remained unmatched. CDR3 length equals 13 residues. The germline V gene has CDR1 DFQATT and CDR2 SNEGSKA (reference sequence). The CDR3, as DNA: TGCAGTGCGACGGACAGGGTGTCCTACGAGCAGTACTTC. Protein product: CSATDRVSYEQYF.

The chain combines TRBV7-9 with TRBJ2-1, with 16 bases aligning to TRBD2. This CDR3 is built from 19 residues. The V segment lost 5 bases and the J segment 4 bases; nucleotides outside the gene matches: 11. Germline loops: CDR1 SEHNR, CDR2 FQNEAQ (reference sequence). The CDR3 DNA reads as TGTGCCAGCAGCCCGGGGACTAGCGGGGGGGGGTACGGGTACAATGAGCAGTTCTTC. Translation: CASSPGTSGGGYGYNEQFF.

The chain recombines TRBV6-1 with TRBJ1-2; 7 bases fit TRBD1. The CDR3 loop spans 12 amino acids. In germline, CDR1 is MNHNS, CDR2 SASEGT. Unmatched junction bases numbered 6, after V lost 9 bases and J lost 5 bases. The CDR3 protein is CASKGQLYGYTF. CDR3 bases: TGTGCCAGTAAGGGACAGCTTTATGGCTACACCTTC.

The genes are TRBV6-5 and TRBJ1-2, with D perhaps matching TRBD1 (6 bases). V was pared by 8 bases and J by 7 bases, with 23 bases between. The CDR3 has 15 residues. Per the germline V gene, CDR1 is MNHEY and CDR2 is SVGAGI. CDR3 sequence reads: CASRSLGGRLRGYTF. CDR3 DNA sequence: TGTGCCAGCCGGAGTCTGGGGGGCCGCTTACGTGGCTACACCTTC.

The chain is built from TRBV6-2 or TRBV6-3 and TRBJ2-1; 10 bases match TRBD2. V was clipped by 2 bases and J by 0 bases; unmatched bases: 7. CDR3 length: 18 amino acids. CDR1 and CDR2 from the germline V gene are MNHEY and SVGEGT. The CDR3 coding sequence is TGTGCCAGCAGTTACGCTAGCGGGGGACCCAGCTCCTACAATGAGCAGTTCTTC. As protein: CASSYASGGPSSYNEQFF.

The chain is built from TRBV27 and TRBJ1-1; the D is unclear. This CDR3 region has 15 residues. Between the trimmed V and J ends, which lost 2 bases and 5 bases, there was a span of 15 bases. Germline V gene data show CDR1 as MNHEY and CDR2 as SMNVEV (reference sequence). As DNA, the CDR3 is TGTGCCAGCAGTTTAGGGGTAGCGCCGGGAACTGAAGCTTTCTTT. Its translation is CASSLGVAPGTEAFF.